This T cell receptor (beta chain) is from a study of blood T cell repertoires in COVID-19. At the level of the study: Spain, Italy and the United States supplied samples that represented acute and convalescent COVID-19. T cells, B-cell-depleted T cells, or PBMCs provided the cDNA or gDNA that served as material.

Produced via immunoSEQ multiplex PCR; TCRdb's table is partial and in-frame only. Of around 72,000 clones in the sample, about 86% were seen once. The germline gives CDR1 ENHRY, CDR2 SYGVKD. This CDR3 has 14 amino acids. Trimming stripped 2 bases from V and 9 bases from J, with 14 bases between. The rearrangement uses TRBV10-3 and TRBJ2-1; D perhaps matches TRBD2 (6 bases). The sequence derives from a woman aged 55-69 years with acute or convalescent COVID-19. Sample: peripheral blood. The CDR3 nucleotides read TGTGCCATCAGTGAGGGAGGGGACTTGGGTGAGCAGTTCTTC. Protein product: CAISEGGDLGEQFF.